Below, 30 T cell receptor beta chains from the same sample are listed, as sequenced in a study of blood T cells in healthy people across ages (dated by TCRdb to about 2015). The library was built by means of 5' RACE. The listed sequencing device is Illumina HiSeq 2500. The second PCR ran for about 6 to 11 cycles and used a J-beta primer mix along with a sample-barcoded 5' primer. The public reads were reprocessed in TCRdb via fastp at Q25 and MiXCR, keeping in-frame beta chains. CDR3 protein duplicates are merged, each entry listing the most common genes and DNA. Here the sample has approximately 900,000 distinct CDR3 sequences; 25% to 30% occur a single time. In total, the top ten clones hold roughly a tenth of the sample. These same records also appear under a second study, on T cells of mothers and their children.

The sample comprised blood. The receptors shown here come from a woman aged 40 to 50 in good health.

The V gene is TRBV5-1, the J gene TRBJ2-5; D gene ambiguous. This CDR3 is built from 13 residues. Germline lookup yields CDR1 SGHRS and CDR2 YFSETQ. V was trimmed by 7 bases and J by 4 bases, leaving 14 bases between them. The CDR3 DNA reads TGCGCCAGCTCCTGGGATCCCGGAGAGACCCAGTACTTC. Translation gives CASSWDPGETQYF.

This clonotype was found many times. This chain joins TRBV7-6 and TRBJ2-3; 8 bases match TRBD2. The CDR3 is 15 residues long. Per the germline V gene, CDR1 is SGHVS and CDR2 is FNYEAQ. J gave up 1 base and V 7 bases, and 7 bases lay outside the gene matches. CDR3 bases: TGTGCCAGCACCCCGTTTAGCGGGGGCACAGATACGCAGTATTTT. It translates to CASTPFSGGTDTQYF.

In this sample, this clonotype turned up many times. The V call is TRBV18, the J call TRBJ1-2, with 7 bases matching TRBD1. There are 15 residues in the CDR3. V gave up 6 bases and J gave up 4 bases; unmatched junction bases: 11. Germline lookup yields CDR1 KGHSH and CDR2 LQKENI. CDR3 in DNA: TGTGCCAGCTCCCAAAGGGACAGCTCGGGCTATGGCTACACCTTC. Translated: CASSQRDSSGYGYTF.

This sequence joins TRBV27 and TRBJ2-1, with 12 bases aligning to TRBD2. V trimming: 4 bases; J trimming: 8 bases; junction bases outside the gene matches: 12. Germline CDR1 MNHEY, CDR2 SMNVEV (reference sequence). The CDR3 has 17 amino acids. CDR3: CASSSIHLAGGPYEQFF. CDR3 nucleotides: TGTGCCAGCAGTTCAATACACCTAGCGGGGGGGCCCTATGAGCAGTTCTTC.

The rearrangement joins TRBV2 to TRBJ2-3; 7 nucleotides agree with TRBD1. This CDR3 contains 18 residues. The germline V gene encodes CDR1 SNHLY and CDR2 FYNNEI. V lost 3 bases and J lost 2; bases outside the gene matches: 14. CDR3 region: CASSEGAEDRILTDTQYF. The CDR3 nucleotides read TGTGCCAGCAGTGAGGGGGCCGAGGACAGGATACTCACAGATACGCAGTATTTT.

The rearrangement joins TRBV30 to TRBJ2-1, with 10 positions matching TRBD2. The J segment lost 6 bases and the V segment lost 2 bases, leaving 4 bases of the junction unmatched. This CDR3 region has 14 residues. Germline CDR1 and CDR2: GTSNPN and SVGIG (reference sequence). This chain's CDR3 is CAWSTRLAGNEQFF. The CDR3 DNA sequence: TGTGCCTGGAGTACTCGACTAGCGGGCAATGAGCAGTTCTTC.

The chain couples TRBV20-1 to TRBJ2-5, with TRBD1 as a possible D gene (7 bases). The germline V gene has CDR1 DFQATT and CDR2 SNEGSKA (reference sequence). This CDR3 region has 13 residues. V was pared by 7 bases and J by 4 bases, with 16 bases between. The CDR3 DNA is TGCAGTGTCGTCAGGGGGGTGGGAGAGACCCAGTACTTC. This encodes CSVVRGVGETQYF.

The gene calls are TRBV12-3 or TRBV12-4 and TRBJ2-4; D is ambiguous. V was cut by 6 bases and J by 13 bases, with 16 bases left in between. This CDR3 is built from 12 residues. The CDR3, as DNA: TGTGCCAGCAGCTCCACTACCTACGTGCAGTACTTC. Protein product: CASSSTTYVQYF.

This clonotype was recorded once. The J gene is TRBJ2-1, the V gene TRBV6-5, with TRBD1 matching 7 bases. The length of the CDR3 is 14 residues. J was trimmed by 10 bases and V by 5 bases; bases with no gene match: 11. The germline gives CDR1 MNHEY, CDR2 SVGAGI. The CDR3, as DNA: TGTGCCAGCAGTCCTAGGGGGCCGACCTACGAGCAGTTCTTC. Amino acids: CASSPRGPTYEQFF.

This clonotype occurred a few times. The chain carries TRBV9 and TRBJ2-3; no clear D gene. The V gene lost 6 bases and the J gene lost 3 bases, with 14 bases spanning the gap. The CDR3 runs 14 residues. CDR1 is SGDLS, CDR2 YYNGEE, per germline. The chain's CDR3 is CASTPGGVTDTQYF. The CDR3 DNA reads as TGTGCCAGCACCCCAGGCGGTGTGACAGATACGCAGTATTTT.

The gene calls are TRBV3-1 and TRBJ1-3, with a possible D match to TRBD1 (5 bases). The V end was cut by 7 bases, the J end by 1 base, with 8 bases between. This CDR3 is 13 amino acids long. Per the germline V gene, CDR1 is LGHDT and CDR2 is YNNKEL (reference sequence). The CDR3 DNA follows: TGTGCCAGCACCGGGGCTTCTGGAAACACCATATATTTT. Protein: CASTGASGNTIYF. The variable domain in full, completed from reference TRBV3-1 and TRBJ1-3, reads DTAVSQTPKYLVTQMGNDKSIKCEQNLGHDTMYWYKQDSKKFLKIMFSYNNKELIINETVPNRFSPKSPDKAHLNLHINSLELGDSAVYFCASTGASGNTIYFGEGSWLTVV.

This clonotype was seen a few times. The genes are TRBV7-9 and TRBJ2-7; D possibly uses TRBD1 or TRBD2 (5 bases each). This CDR3 comprises 13 residues. V was shortened by 5 bases and J by 6 bases, with 14 bases between the two germline ends. From germline, CDR1 is SEHNR and CDR2 FQNEAQ (reference sequence). CDR3 sequence: CASSLGREIEQYF. The CDR3, as DNA: TGTGCCAGCAGCCTGGGACGGGAAATCGAGCAGTACTTC.

This chain uses TRBV9 with TRBJ1-1; D uncertain. The V gene's germline CDR1 is SGDLS and CDR2 YYNGEE. There are 15 residues in the CDR3. Trimming stripped 0 bases from V and 1 base from J, with 10 bases between. The CDR3 protein is CASSVAPVGNTEAFF. The CDR3 region has the DNA TGTGCCAGCAGCGTAGCCCCCGTAGGGAACACTGAAGCTTTCTTT.

This chain uses TRBV2 with TRBJ2-7; 13 positions agree with TRBD2. Germline CDR1 SNHLY, CDR2 FYNNEI. CDR3 size: 14 residues. V was clipped by 7 bases and J by 5 bases; unmatched bases: 5. The CDR3 bases are TGTGCCAGCACTGGACTAGCGGGGGCCCACGAGCAGTACTTC. Its translation is CASTGLAGAHEQYF.

Worth noting for this clonotype: Its ends do not fully match the called genes, so a read error is possible. The chain employs TRBV7-3 and TRBJ1-5; 7 positions agree with TRBD1. The CDR3 contains 14 residues. The germline V gene has CDR1 SGHTA and CDR2 FQGTGA. In nucleotides, the CDR3 is TGTGCCAGCAGCTTATCAGGGGGGAATCAGCCCCGGCATTTT. Translated, it gives CASSLSGGNQPRHF.

This clonotype has ten or more counts. This sequence joins TRBV28 and TRBJ2-5, with 8 bases fitting TRBD2. Germline CDR1 and CDR2: MDHEN and SYDVKM. This CDR3 region has 16 residues. The trim removed 7 bases at V and 0 bases at J, leaving 10 bases unmatched. The CDR3 region is CASIWGRGGYQETQYF. In DNA, the CDR3 is TGTGCCAGCATCTGGGGTCGGGGGGGGTACCAAGAGACCCAGTACTTC.

This clonotype was seen many times. The chain carries TRBV15 and TRBJ2-1, with D tentatively TRBD1 or TRBD2 (5 bases each). The germline V and J ends were trimmed by 0 bases and 6 bases, with 30 bases remaining between them. Germline CDR1 and CDR2: LNHNV and YYDKDF (reference sequence). The CDR3 totals 21 residues. CDR3 in DNA: TGTGCCACCAGCAGAGATTCGATATTTCGCGCAAGGCTCGGGGCCCTCAATGAGCAGTTCTTC. As protein: CATSRDSIFRARLGALNEQFF.

For this clonotype: An end of the junction differs from the germline gene, which may be a read error. The V and J genes are TRBV4-1 and TRBJ2-5, with 9 bases lining up with TRBD2. CDR1 and CDR2 from the germline V gene are MGHRA and YSYEKL. This CDR3 comprises 16 residues. CDR3 amino acids: CAGSQRGAQWEETQYF. In nucleotides, the CDR3 is TGCGCCGGCAGCCAGCGGGGGGCGCAGTGGGAAGAGACCCAGTACTTC.

In its sample, this clonotype was seen a few times. The rearrangement joins TRBV20-1 to TRBJ2-2; 8 bases are shared with TRBD2. The ends lost 3 bases at V and 7 bases at J; junction bases unmatched: 7. Looked up from germline, CDR1 is DFQATT and CDR2 is SNEGSKA (reference sequence). This CDR3 is built from 14 residues. DNA for the CDR3: TGCAGTGCTAGGCTTTCGGGGGGGAGCGGGGAGCTGTTTTTT. Amino acid sequence: CSARLSGGSGELFF.

As to this clonotype: This sequence may be a read error, since a much larger clone differs from it by one base. This chain connects TRBV9 to TRBJ2-7; 10 positions agree with TRBD2. After removal of 3 bases from V and 3 bases from J, the junction contained 3 bases not matched to a gene. In germline, CDR1 is SGDLS, CDR2 YYNGEE. The CDR3 sequence is 14 residues long. For the CDR3, the DNA is TGTGCCAGCAGCGGGGGGACTAGCGACTACGAGCAGTACTTC. Translation: CASSGGTSDYEQYF.

Notes on this clonotype: One base away lies a much larger clone, so this may be a sequencing read error. The chain combines TRBV7-2 with TRBJ2-3; the D is unclear. Germline-derived CDR1 and CDR2 are SGHTA and FQGNSA. CDR3 length: 13 residues. V dropped 2 bases and J dropped 5 bases, with 8 bases sitting between them. CDR3 DNA sequence: TGTGCCAGCAGCTTAAGTCCGATAGATACGCAGTATTTT. Its protein product is CASSLSPIDTQYF. The entire variable domain, with the rest obtained from reference TRBV7-2 and TRBJ2-3, is as follows: GAGVSQSPSNKVTEKGKDVELRCDPISGHTALYWYRQSLGQGLEFLIYFQGNSAPDKSGLPSDRFSAERTGGSVSTLTIQRTQQEDSAVYLCASSLSPIDTQYFGPGTRLTVL.

This clonotype occurred a few times. The CDR3 sequence: CASSPGARITDTQYF. CDR3 sequence (DNA): TGTGCCAGCAGCCCTGGAGCGAGGATCACAGATACGCAGTATTTT. This chain joins TRBV3-1 and TRBJ2-3, with D hard to call. The germline gives CDR1 LGHDT, CDR2 YNNKEL (reference sequence). This CDR3 is 15 amino acids long. V was pared by 4 bases and J by 2 bases, with 13 bases between.

With respect to this clonotype: One end of the junction does not line up with germline, which may come from a read error. This sequence joins TRBV15 and TRBJ1-2; a possible D gene is TRBD1 (5 bases). This CDR3 comprises 13 residues. The germline CDR1 and CDR2 sequences are LNHNV and YYDKDF (reference sequence). The CDR3 reads CATSRTDSYGHTF. In nucleotides, the CDR3 is TGTGCCACCAGCAGGACAGACAGCTATGGCCACACCTTC.

The rearrangement links TRBV19 to TRBJ1-3; D not certain. The germline CDR1 and CDR2 sequences are LNHDA and SQIVND (reference sequence). Trimming took off 5 bases at V and 0 bases at J, with 11 bases between the two ends. The CDR3 runs to 15 residues. CDR3 in DNA: TGTGCCAGTAGTCCCAGCGGGAGCTCTGGAAACACCATATATTTT. Its protein product is CASSPSGSSGNTIYF.

The V gene is TRBV12-3 or TRBV12-4, the J gene TRBJ1-2; D might be TRBD1 (5 bases). This CDR3 region has 16 residues. Trimming took off 1 base at V and 2 bases at J, with 14 bases between the two ends. DNA for the CDR3: TGTGCCAGCAGTTTAGAGCTTCGACAGTCCAACTATGGCTACACCTTC. This translates into CASSLELRQSNYGYTF.

At least ten counts were recorded for this clonotype. The chain carries TRBV11-2 and TRBJ1-4; TRBD1 might be the D (6 bases). The CDR3 has 14 residues. CDR1 SGHAT and CDR2 FQNNGV come from the germline V gene. Trimming took 4 bases from V and 2 from J, leaving 8 bases between them. CDR3 DNA sequence: TGTGCCAGCAGCTGGACAGTCACTAATGAAAAACTGTTTTTT. Protein: CASSWTVTNEKLFF. The full variable domain, completed using reference TRBV11-2 and TRBJ1-4, is EAGVAQSPRYKIIEKRQSVAFWCNPISGHATLYWYQQILGQGPKLLIQFQNNGVVDDSQLPKDRFSAERLKGVDSTLKIQPAKLEDSAVYLCASSWTVTNEKLFFGSGTQLSVL.

V usage is TRBV20-1 and J usage is TRBJ2-3; D gene ambiguous. Germline V CDR1 and CDR2: DFQATT, SNEGSKA (reference sequence). The CDR3 totals 16 residues. Between the trimmed V and J ends, which lost 0 bases and 0 bases, there was a span of 13 bases. CDR3 sequence reads: CSARDVSAASTDTQYF. In DNA form, the CDR3 reads TGCAGTGCTAGAGATGTATCGGCCGCCAGCACAGATACGCAGTATTTT.

The V and J genes are TRBV4-3 and TRBJ1-3; 8 bases line up with TRBD1. Germline lookup yields CDR1 LGHNA and CDR2 YSLEER. The CDR3 covers 19 residues. Germline trimming cut 0 bases from V and 3 bases from J; bases unmatched to any gene: 13. The CDR3 bases are TGCGCCAGCAGCCAAGATGACCCCTGGACAGGGACGAATGGAAACACCATATATTTT. Protein: CASSQDDPWTGTNGNTIYF.

V is TRBV12-3 or TRBV12-4 and J is TRBJ2-4; D is unresolved. V was pared by 3 bases and J by 8 bases, with 11 bases between. This CDR3 region has 13 residues. Written as DNA, the CDR3 is TGTGCCAGCAGTTTTCGGCCGCAGCACATTCAGTACTTC. Translation: CASSFRPQHIQYF.

This clonotype was seen at least ten times. The DNA of the CDR3 is TGTGCCAGCAGTGCTAACTCCGGGACGGTGACCCAGTACTTC. Residues: CASSANSGTVTQYF. This chain connects TRBV6-1 to TRBJ2-5, with D possibly called TRBD1 or TRBD2 (5 bases each). CDR3 length equals 14 residues. Germline V CDR1 and CDR2: MNHNS, SASEGT. Trimming took 4 bases from V and 7 from J, leaving 16 bases between them.